These 13 T cell receptor beta chains were all obtained from the same sample, sequenced in a study of PD-1 blockade in classical Hodgkin lymphoma. Time point noted: cycle 4 day 1 (C4D1), after more than 5 weeks of nivolumab. After autologous stem cell transplantation all patients relapsed, and prior brentuximab vedotin exposure differed between cohorts. Produced via immunoSEQ multiplex PCR; TCRdb's table is partial and in-frame only. The profile covers more than 85,000 clones, with roughly nine tenths appearing a single time and 15% to 20% taken by the ten largest. The sample consisted of peripheral blood mononuclear cells (PBMCs), taken before the fourth cycle of nivolumab. These receptors originate from a human donor with classical Hodgkin lymphoma.

The chain joins TRBV2 to TRBJ2-1, with D maybe TRBD2 (5 bases). CDR1 is SNHLY and CDR2 is FYNNEI in the germline V gene. V was shortened by 2 bases and J by 6 bases, with 11 bases between the two germline ends. The CDR3 consists of 14 residues. The CDR3 bases are TGTGCCAGCAGTGAATCAACTAGGTCCAATGAGCAGTTCTTC. Its translation is CASSESTRSNEQFF.

The V gene is TRBV5-1, the J gene TRBJ2-1; TRBD2 matches at 10 bases. This CDR3 has 16 amino acids. J was trimmed by 2 bases and V by 0 bases; bases with no gene match: 2. CDR1 is SGHRS and CDR2 is YFSETQ in the germline V gene. CDR3 residues: CASSLGTSGPYNEQFF. In DNA, the CDR3 is TGCGCCAGCAGCTTGGGGACTAGCGGTCCCTACAATGAGCAGTTCTTC.

The CDR3 region is CASSRPGYEQYF. In DNA, the CDR3 is TGTGCCAGCAGCCGGCCGGGCTACGAGCAGTACTTC. The rearrangement joins TRBV27 to TRBJ2-7; D not resolved. This CDR3 has 12 amino acids. With 6 bases removed from V and 3 bases from J, the gap between germline ends came to 9 bases. Per the germline V gene, CDR1 is MNHEY and CDR2 is SMNVEV (reference sequence).

V is TRBV15 and J is TRBJ2-7; no definite D call. The length of the CDR3 is 14 residues. V was pared by 0 bases and J by 0 bases, with 6 bases between. Per germline, CDR1 LNHNV and CDR2 YYDKDF (reference sequence). CDR3 loop: CATSRDHPSYEQYF. CDR3 DNA: TGTGCCACCAGCAGAGACCATCCCTCCTACGAGCAGTACTTC. The full variable domain, rest sourced from reference TRBV15 and TRBJ2-7, is DAMVIQNPRYQVTQFGKPVTLSCSQTLNHNVMYWYQQKSSQAPKLLFHYYDKDFNNEADTPDNFQSRRPNTSFCFLDIRSPGLGDTAMYLCATSRDHPSYEQYFGPGTRLTVT.

Only one count was recorded for this clone. The chain is built from TRBV28 and TRBJ2-2; possible D gene TRBD2, 6 bases. Per the germline V gene, CDR1 is MDHEN and CDR2 is SYDVKM. With 10 bases removed from V and 7 bases from J, the gap between germline ends came to 10 bases. The CDR3 has 11 amino acids. The CDR3 sequence is CAIGGIGELFF. In nucleotides, the CDR3 is TGTGCCATCGGAGGGATCGGGGAGCTGTTTTTT.

The rearrangement uses TRBV11-3 and TRBJ2-7; 7 bases are shared with TRBD1. The junction had 2 bases not matched to a gene; V was cut back by 0 bases and J by 3 bases. The CDR3 runs to 14 residues. Germline V gene sequence: CDR1 SGHNT, CDR2 YENEEA. The CDR3 is CASSLDRQGYEQYF. CDR3 bases: TGTGCCAGCAGCTTAGATCGACAGGGCTACGAGCAGTACTTC.

This chain connects TRBV6-5 to TRBJ1-2; no clear D gene. There are 12 residues in the CDR3. Germline V CDR1 and CDR2: MNHEY, SVGAGI. V lost 8 bases to trimming and J lost 6 bases, with 13 bases between them. The CDR3 spells CASHDKPNGYTF. The CDR3 DNA follows: TGTGCCAGCCACGATAAACCGAATGGCTACACCTTC.

Turning to this clone: The sample has other DNA sequences that encode this CDR3 too. The DNA for the CDR3 is TGTGCCAGCAGTGTGGACAGGTTCGGCCAGCCCCAGCATTTT. This encodes CASSVDRFGQPQHF. The chain has TRBV6-1 and TRBJ1-5; 7 nucleotides match TRBD1. CDR3 length: 14 amino acids. Germline assignment: CDR1 MNHNS and CDR2 SASEGT. V lost 4 bases and J lost 7; bases outside the gene matches: 7.

This clone was picked up one time. The chain combines TRBV28 with TRBJ1-4; a possible D gene is TRBD1 (6 bases). CDR3 length: 13 residues. CDR1 and CDR2 from the germline V gene are MDHEN and SYDVKM. Trimming removed 7 bases at V and 3 bases at J, with 9 bases between. CDR3 nucleotides: TGTGCCAGCATCTCAGGGGCTAATGAAAAACTGTTTTTT. Protein: CASISGANEKLFF. The full variable domain, with the rest looked up from reference TRBV28 and TRBJ1-4, is DVKVTQSSRYLVKRTGEKVFLECVQDMDHENMFWYRQDPGLGLRLIYFSYDVKMKEKGDIPEGYSVSREKKERFSLILESASTNQTSMYLCASISGANEKLFFGSGTQLSVL.

The CDR3 nucleotides are TGTGCCAGCAGCTTGGGAAGTAAGGCCCAGGGGACTGAAGCTTTCTTT. Translation: CASSLGSKAQGTEAFF. The V call is TRBV5-4, the J call TRBJ1-1; tentative D call: TRBD1 (6 bases). Trimming cost V 0 bases and J 5 bases, with 17 bases left between them. Germline V gene sequence: CDR1 SGHNT, CDR2 YYREEE (reference sequence). The CDR3 runs 16 residues.

J is TRBJ2-1 and V is TRBV27; no definite D call. Trimming left V 8 bases short and J 0 bases short, with 8 bases between. From germline, CDR1 is MNHEY and CDR2 SMNVEV (reference sequence). This CDR3 contains 13 residues. The CDR3 sequence is CASGYGSYNEQFF. The CDR3 bases are TGTGCCAGCGGATATGGCTCCTACAATGAGCAGTTCTTC.

This chain joins TRBV7-9 and TRBJ2-7; D call uncertain. The V and J ends lost 1 base and 4 bases respectively, with 5 bases between them. CDR3 length equals 12 residues. Germline V CDR1 and CDR2: SEHNR, FQNEAQ (reference sequence). CDR3 sequence reads: CASSLGAYEQYF. Here the CDR3 DNA reads TGTGCCAGCAGCTTAGGAGCTTACGAGCAGTACTTC.

V is TRBV5-8 and J is TRBJ2-5; D is undetermined. The CDR3 length is 15 residues. V gave up 0 bases and J gave up 0 bases, with 9 bases separating them. Germline V gives CDR1 SGHTS, CDR2 YDEGEE. The CDR3 spells CASSLEGWDQETQYF. CDR3 coding DNA: TGTGCCAGCAGCTTGGAGGGTTGGGACCAAGAGACCCAGTACTTC. The variable domain in full, with the rest retrieved from reference TRBV5-8 and TRBJ2-5, is EAGVTQSPTHLIKTRGQQATLRCSPISGHTSVYWYQQALGLGLQFLLWYDEGEERNRGNFPPRFSGRQFPNYSSELNVNALELEDSALYLCASSLEGWDQETQYFGPGTRLLVL.